Here is one T cell receptor beta chain with its context. Its matching antigen is unknown. The data were taken from a study of T cell responses to AZD1222 COVID-19 vaccine. The study's findings and limits: Unmutated variant regions are reportedly targeted by nearly half of spike-specific TCRs. Along spike, vaccine-associated CD4 TCRs were found throughout, with dominance at 160-218 and 743-854. Only a handful of AZD1222 recipients tested seropositive at baseline.

From germline, CDR1 is DFQATT and CDR2 SNEGSKA (reference sequence). The CDR3 totals 11 residues. The V and J ends lost 8 bases and 12 bases respectively, with 20 bases between them. The assay was immunoSEQ multiplex PCR, and TCRdb's table has in-frame clones only and misses some. This table holds more than 120,000 clones, roughly 84% found once. The origin of this receptor is an adult who received the AZD1222 COVID-19 vaccine. V gene TRBV20-1 combines with J gene TRBJ2-7; no firm D call. Sequences were derived from peripheral blood, sampled 28 days after the second AZD1222 dose. The CDR3 region has the DNA TGCAGTCCCAACCCCGGGCAGTCCGTGTACTTC. Translated, it gives CSPNPGQSVYF.